This T cell receptor beta chain is drawn from a study of T cell responses to AZD1222 COVID-19 vaccine. V dropped 0 bases and J dropped 4 bases, with 9 bases sitting between them. CDR1 and CDR2 from the germline V gene are LNHNV and YYDKDF (reference sequence). The CDR3 contains 14 residues. This clone was detected once. Antigen specificity is unknown. Clones were read by immunoSEQ multiplex PCR, and TCRdb kept only the in-frame ones, dropping some. The data show approximately 130,000 clones, 93% seen once. Study findings and constraints: The study reported that nearly half of spike-specific TCRs target unmutated variant regions. In all cases, repertoires were sampled only after the peak T cell response. Clonal diversity was possibly underestimated, and white British individuals and females predominated among donors.

The source of this sequence is an adult in good health. Specimen: peripheral blood, collected on day 0 of AZD1222 vaccination. This rearrangement joins TRBV15 to TRBJ1-1, with D uncertain. The CDR3 sequence is CATSRDIGITEAFF. Written as DNA, the CDR3 is TGTGCCACCAGCAGAGATATAGGGATCACTGAAGCTTTCTTT.